A single sample is the source of the 12 T cell receptor beta chains below, sequenced in a study of T-cell reconstitution after alpha-beta-depleted transplantation in children (dated by TCRdb to between 2015 and 2016). The library was prepared using PCR. The sequencer was an Illumina HiSeq 2500. TCR libraries were prepared with molecular barcoding, using unique molecular identifiers to normalize TCRbeta repertoire quantification. The public sequencing data were trimmed at Q25 with fastp and processed into clonotypes with MiXCR by TCRdb, which kept only in-frame beta chains. A single entry per CDR3 protein holds the most common genes and DNA from its merged rows. This sample has around 200,000 distinct CDR3 sequences in its table, and about 9.2% of those were observed once. The ten largest clones take up around 6.2% of the sample. Sequencing used PBMCs from the stem cell graft donor, obtained from the stem cell graft. The receptors shown here come from a human donor who donated a stem cell graft to a child with acute lymphoblastic leukemia.

This sequence joins TRBV4-2 and TRBJ1-1, with TRBD1 matching over 8 bases. V lost 3 bases to trimming and J lost 5 bases; unmatched junction nucleotides: 5. Germline CDR1 and CDR2: LGHNA and YNFKEQ. This CDR3 is 14 amino acids long. The CDR3 loop reads CASSQEQGGTEAFF. The CDR3 nucleotides are TGTGCCAGCAGCCAGGAACAGGGGGGGACTGAAGCTTTCTTT.

This CDR3 is CASSLVGQNPGRGYTF. CDR3 nucleotides: TGTGCCAGCAGCTTGGTCGGACAAAACCCAGGGAGGGGCTACACCTTC. This chain links TRBV5-6 with TRBJ1-2; D may be TRBD1 (5 bases). V was pared by 0 bases and J by 8 bases, with 20 bases between. The CDR3 runs 16 residues. Germline loops: CDR1 SGHDT, CDR2 YYEEEE.

The table lists this clonotype with many counts. This CDR3 is CASSVDLAGGRKETQYF. DNA of the CDR3: TGTGCCAGCAGCGTAGATCTCGCGGGGGGGCGAAAAGAGACCCAGTACTTC. The chain recombines TRBV9 with TRBJ2-5, with 9 bases lining up with TRBD2. CDR1 SGDLS and CDR2 YYNGEE come from the germline V gene. The CDR3 length is 17 residues. J lost 3 bases, V lost 0 bases, and 9 bases had no gene match.

There are many counts of this clonotype. The V gene is TRBV11-2, the J gene TRBJ2-7; D remains unclear. This CDR3 has 10 amino acids. The V and J ends lost 1 base and 7 bases respectively, with 2 bases between them. The V gene's germline CDR1 is SGHAT and CDR2 FQNNGV. The CDR3 reads CASSLVEQYF. The CDR3 DNA is TGTGCCAGCAGCTTAGTGGAGCAGTACTTC.

This clonotype was counted at least ten times. V usage is TRBV7-9 and J usage is TRBJ2-5; the match to TRBD2 covers 8 bases. CDR1 and CDR2 (germline): SEHNR, FQNEAQ (reference sequence). The CDR3 totals 14 residues. The V gene end was trimmed by 2 bases and the J gene end by 2 bases; junction bases not matched to a gene: 1. The CDR3 nucleotides are TGTGCCAGCAGCTTAACGGGGGGGCAAGAGACCCAGTACTTC. Translated: CASSLTGGQETQYF.

This clonotype appeared a few times. The chain has TRBV18 and TRBJ1-6; TRBD1 matches at 9 bases. V was clipped by 3 bases and J by 4 bases; unmatched bases: 7. The CDR3 runs to 17 residues. The germline V gene encodes CDR1 KGHSH and CDR2 LQKENI. The CDR3 coding sequence is TGTGCCAGCTCACCTAGGGACAGGGACCTTTATAATTCACCCCTCCACTTT. Translated: CASSPRDRDLYNSPLHF.

This clonotype was seen many times. For the CDR3, the DNA is TGCGCCAGCAGCCAATACCCCGGGACAGGGAAGGATGGCTACACCTTC. This translates into CASSQYPGTGKDGYTF. V usage is TRBV4-1 and J usage is TRBJ1-2, with 9 nucleotides matching TRBD1. Losses at the gene ends were 2 bases for V and 6 bases for J; bases not matched to a gene: 10. Per germline, CDR1 MGHRA and CDR2 YSYEKL. CDR3 size: 16 residues.

J is TRBJ2-2 and V is TRBV5-5; maybe TRBD1 (6 bases). The CDR3 runs to 16 residues. The ends were cut back, 2 bases at V and 1 base at J, with 12 bases in the middle. Germline V lookup: CDR1 SGHKS, CDR2 YYEKEE (reference sequence). CDR3 sequence (DNA): TGTGCCAGCAGCTTAAGACAGGCACAGAACACCGGGGAGCTGTTTTTT. Protein product: CASSLRQAQNTGELFF.

This clonotype was counted a few times. The chain has TRBV3-1 and TRBJ2-1; 7 bases map to TRBD1. The junction had 10 bases not matched to a gene; V was cut back by 3 bases and J by 5 bases. CDR1 and CDR2 (germline): LGHDT, YNNKEL (reference sequence). CDR3 size: 16 residues. CDR3 in amino acids: CASSHTGQVPNNEQFF. The CDR3 DNA reads TGTGCCAGCAGCCACACCGGACAGGTCCCAAACAATGAGCAGTTCTTC.

The chain recombines TRBV12-3 or TRBV12-4 with TRBJ1-3; 11 bases are a match to TRBD1. The CDR3 runs 17 residues. The V gene end was trimmed by 7 bases and the J gene end by 2 bases; junction bases not matched to a gene: 10. CDR3 nucleotides: TGTGCCAGCAACCTCGGGACAGGGGGGCTCGCTGGAAACACCATATATTTT. This gives the protein CASNLGTGGLAGNTIYF.

A few counts support this clonotype. This rearrangement joins TRBV5-8 to TRBJ2-7; a weak D match, TRBD1 (6 bases). Germline V gives CDR1 SGHTS, CDR2 YDEGEE. V was pared by 7 bases and J by 2 bases, with 10 bases between. The CDR3 sequence is 12 residues long. Here the CDR3 reads CASRTEPYEQYF. CDR3 DNA sequence: TGTGCCAGCCGGACAGAACCCTACGAGCAGTACTTC.

The V call is TRBV7-2, the J call TRBJ1-2, with D perhaps matching TRBD1 (6 bases). Germline V lookup: CDR1 SGHTA, CDR2 FQGNSA. CDR3 size: 14 residues. The germline V and J ends were trimmed by 5 bases and 0 bases, with 10 bases remaining between them. The CDR3 DNA follows: TGTGCCAGCAGCGTCAGGGGAGCTAACTATGGCTACACCTTC. Its translation is CASSVRGANYGYTF.